The 32 T cell receptor beta chains below were found in one sample sequenced in a study of OX40 agonist ivuxolimab in advanced cancers. Sequenced by immunoSEQ multiplex PCR; TCRdb stores in-frame clones only, minus some. The profile shows around 110,000 clones, over 85% of them singletons. Sequencing used CD4+ or CD8+ T cells sorted from blood, obtained in a trial of the OX40 agonist ivuxolimab. The origin of the receptors is an adult with an advanced solid tumor such as melanoma, head and neck, liver or kidney cancer.

About this clone itself: Distinct nucleotide sequences in the sample also encode this CDR3. The rearrangement links TRBV7-8 to TRBJ1-2; 8 bases agree with TRBD1. This CDR3 contains 17 residues. J was trimmed by 8 bases and V by 1 base; bases with no gene match: 15. The germline V gene encodes CDR1 SGHVS and CDR2 FQNEAQ. This CDR3 reads CASSLGGGRGRREGYTF. Here the CDR3 DNA reads TGTGCCAGCAGCTTAGGAGGGGGCAGGGGGCGAAGGGAAGGCTACACCTTC.

The V and J genes are TRBV27 and TRBJ2-7; no firm D call. The CDR3 length is 12 residues. Germline CDR1 MNHEY, CDR2 SMNVEV (reference sequence). V lost 6 bases, J lost 2 bases, and 8 bases lay in between. The CDR3 DNA sequence: TGTGCCAGCAGCTCTACCCCCTACGAGCAGTACTTC. Translation: CASSSTPYEQYF.

The V gene is TRBV7-6, the J gene TRBJ2-1, with unresolved D. The V and J ends lost 4 bases and 10 bases respectively, with 11 bases between them. Germline V CDR1 and CDR2: SGHVS, FNYEAQ. This CDR3 has 12 amino acids. The CDR3 DNA reads as TGTGCCAGCAGCTCCCCGGTAGGGGAGCAGTTCTTC. Translating gives CASSSPVGEQFF.

This clone was seen more than once but under ten times. This chain uses TRBV29-1 with TRBJ1-2; a weak D match, TRBD1 (5 bases). The CDR3 runs 12 residues. The V end was cut by 3 bases, the J end by 4 bases, with 9 bases between. Germline V gene sequence: CDR1 SQVTM, CDR2 ANQGSEA. CDR3 coding DNA: TGCAGCGTTGAGTGGGGACGCTATGGCTACACCTTC. This gives the protein CSVEWGRYGYTF.

The rearrangement uses TRBV5-1 and TRBJ2-7; D is possibly TRBD1 (5 bases). CDR1 and CDR2 from the germline V gene are SGHRS and YFSETQ. Deletions cut 0 bases from V and 4 bases from J, with 11 bases between. The CDR3 contains 14 residues. DNA of the CDR3: TGCGCCAGCAGCTTGGGGCAGGGTGTGTACGAGCAGTACTTC. Protein sequence: CASSLGQGVYEQYF.

The chain has TRBV7-9 and TRBJ1-2; D remains ambiguous. Germline V CDR1 and CDR2: SEHNR, FQNEAQ (reference sequence). This CDR3 has 15 amino acids. Trimming took 8 bases from V and 8 from J, leaving 24 bases between them. CDR3 sequence reads: CASGWEAPSLEGYTF. The CDR3 DNA follows: TGTGCCAGCGGTTGGGAGGCACCCAGTTTGGAGGGCTACACCTTC.

This clone was observed a single time. This rearrangement joins TRBV6-5 to TRBJ1-1, with D maybe TRBD1 (5 bases). Germline CDR1 reads MNHEY; CDR2 reads SVGAGI. CDR3 length: 13 amino acids. Trimming left V 6 bases short and J 0 bases short, with 8 bases between. CDR3 DNA: TGTGCCAGCAGCCGACAGCTGAACACTGAAGCTTTCTTT. Its protein is CASSRQLNTEAFF.

This chain joins TRBV7-2 and TRBJ1-1; D not certain. Looked up from germline, CDR1 is SGHTA and CDR2 is FQGNSA. This CDR3 spans 13 amino acids. The V end was cut by 8 bases, the J end by 1 base, with 11 bases between. The CDR3 here is CASGIRANTEAFF. The DNA of the CDR3 is TGTGCCAGCGGTATCAGAGCGAACACTGAAGCTTTCTTT.

This chain links TRBV18 with TRBJ2-3; 7 bases match TRBD1. This CDR3 is 15 amino acids long. Germline V gene lookup returns CDR1 KGHSH and CDR2 LQKENI. V trimming: 4 bases; J trimming: 2 bases; junction bases outside the gene matches: 6. As DNA, the CDR3 is TGTGCCAGCTCACTCCGGACAGGTGACACAGATACGCAGTATTTT. The encoded protein is CASSLRTGDTDTQYF.

The V and J genes are TRBV19 and TRBJ2-1; D not certain. The CDR3 length is 15 residues. Germline-derived CDR1 and CDR2 are LNHDA and SQIVND (reference sequence). Trimming removed 5 bases at V and 9 bases at J, with 20 bases between. CDR3 DNA: TGTGCCAGTAGTTCCTCCCTGGGCGCTCGCACTGAGCAGTTCTTC. Translated, it gives CASSSSLGARTEQFF.

The chain recombines TRBV5-6 with TRBJ2-1, with D perhaps matching TRBD2 (6 bases). The CDR3 covers 18 residues. Trimming left V 0 bases short and J 1 base short, with 17 bases between. Germline V gives CDR1 SGHDT, CDR2 YYEEEE. The CDR3 here is CASSLVPVLARSYNEQFF. CDR3 DNA: TGTGCCAGCAGCTTGGTCCCGGTCCTAGCGCGATCCTACAATGAGCAGTTCTTC.

This clone was observed a handful of times. The V call is TRBV2, the J call TRBJ2-4; D ambiguous. The CDR3 runs 15 residues. Trimming removed 4 bases at V and 1 base at J, with 11 bases between. Germline-derived CDR1 and CDR2 are SNHLY and FYNNEI. CDR3 residues: CASSVIRAAKNIQYF. For the CDR3, the DNA is TGTGCCAGCAGTGTTATTAGGGCGGCCAAAAACATTCAGTACTTC.

V usage is TRBV11-3 and J usage is TRBJ2-1, with D possibly TRBD2 on 7 matching bases. The germline gives CDR1 SGHNT, CDR2 YENEEA. The CDR3 loop spans 15 amino acids. V was trimmed by 0 bases and J by 9 bases, leaving 15 bases between them. The CDR3 protein is CASSLDGLADSEQFF. CDR3 in DNA: TGTGCCAGCAGCTTAGATGGCCTAGCGGACAGTGAGCAGTTCTTC.

The genes are TRBV18 and TRBJ1-1; TRBD1 might be the D (6 bases). Germline lookup yields CDR1 KGHSH and CDR2 LQKENI. This CDR3 spans 15 amino acids. V lost 1 base and J lost 5, with 14 bases in between. CDR3 loop: CASSPLAGEGTEAFF. CDR3 bases: TGTGCCAGCTCACCACTGGCAGGGGAGGGAACTGAAGCTTTCTTT.

The V gene is TRBV5-1, the J gene TRBJ2-1, with 11 nucleotides matching TRBD2. The CDR3 consists of 16 residues. With 0 bases clipped from V and 4 bases from J, the junction kept 3 bases outside the gene matches. Germline values: CDR1 SGHRS, CDR2 YFSETQ. The CDR3 nucleotides read TGCGCCAGCAGCTTGGCCGGGACTAGCGGATACAATGAGCAGTTCTTC. It specifies CASSLAGTSGYNEQFF.

The rearrangement joins TRBV6-5 to TRBJ2-1; TRBD2 is a possible D gene (7 bases). The CDR3 consists of 15 residues. The germline V gene encodes CDR1 MNHEY and CDR2 SVGAGI. V was pared by 7 bases and J by 2 bases, with 15 bases between. CDR3 DNA sequence: TGTGCCAGCACCCGCGCGGGGGCGCCCTACAATGAGCAGTTCTTC. Translated, it gives CASTRAGAPYNEQFF.

V usage is TRBV4-2 and J usage is TRBJ2-5, with 7 positions matching TRBD1. The CDR3 runs to 17 residues. The V segment lost 1 base and the J segment 5 bases; nucleotides outside the gene matches: 13. Germline V gene data show CDR1 as LGHNA and CDR2 as YNFKEQ. CDR3 sequence reads: CASSQGQGESSGETQYF. The CDR3, as DNA: TGTGCCAGCAGCCAAGGTCAGGGGGAGTCCTCGGGGGAGACCCAGTACTTC.

This chain connects TRBV18 to TRBJ2-5; TRBD1 might be the D (5 bases). The V gene lost 0 bases and the J gene lost 5 bases, with 10 bases spanning the gap. Germline-derived CDR1 and CDR2 are KGHSH and LQKENI. This CDR3 has 14 residues. The CDR3 reads CASSPPSGWETQYF. DNA of the CDR3: TGTGCCAGCTCACCACCATCAGGGTGGGAGACCCAGTACTTC.

This sequence joins TRBV6-5 and TRBJ2-7; D not certain. CDR1 MNHEY and CDR2 SVGAGI come from the germline V gene. Trimming cost V 6 bases and J 0 bases, with 15 bases left between them. CDR3 length: 15 amino acids. CDR3 sequence (DNA): TGTGCCAGCAGGCGCGATCGCGGAAACTCCTACGAGCAGTACTTC. It translates to CASRRDRGNSYEQYF.

The rearrangement uses TRBV6-5 and TRBJ2-5; tentative D call: TRBD2 (5 bases). This CDR3 has 13 amino acids. Germline lookup yields CDR1 MNHEY and CDR2 SVGAGI. Trimming left V 4 bases short and J 4 bases short, with 10 bases between. CDR3 residues: CASSWGDRETQYF. The CDR3 DNA sequence: TGTGCCAGCAGTTGGGGAGACCGAGAGACCCAGTACTTC.

This clone was seen a single time. The CDR3 reads CASSLRDRAQETQYF. CDR3 DNA: TGCGCCAGCAGCCTCCGGGACAGGGCCCAAGAGACCCAGTACTTC. V and J are TRBV5-1 and TRBJ2-5; 9 positions agree with TRBD1. The CDR3 has 15 residues. After removal of 4 bases from V and 1 base from J, the junction contained 5 bases not matched to a gene. Germline V gene data show CDR1 as SGHRS and CDR2 as YFSETQ.

V and J are TRBV5-4 and TRBJ2-3, with 14 bases lining up with TRBD2. Germline trimming cut 4 bases from V and 2 bases from J; bases unmatched to any gene: 3. The CDR3 is made up of 16 amino acids. In germline, CDR1 is SGHNT, CDR2 YYREEE (reference sequence). The CDR3 here is CASSTTSGRDTDTQYF. In DNA, the CDR3 is TGTGCCAGCAGCACGACTAGCGGGAGGGACACAGATACGCAGTATTTT.

CDR3 sequence: CASSQVSGLANYGYTF. DNA of the CDR3: TGTGCCAGCAGCCAAGTCTCGGGCTTAGCTAACTATGGCTACACCTTC. The chain couples TRBV14 to TRBJ1-2; D gene unclear. CDR3 length: 16 residues. Germline-derived CDR1 and CDR2 are SGHDN and FVKESK. V shed 1 base and J shed 0 bases, with 12 bases lying between them.

In its sample, this clone was seen once. The rearrangement joins TRBV5-4 to TRBJ2-7, with 9 nucleotides matching TRBD2. CDR1 and CDR2 from the germline V gene are SGHNT and YYREEE (reference sequence). The J segment lost 5 bases and the V segment lost 0 bases, leaving 6 bases of the junction unmatched. The CDR3 covers 15 residues. CDR3 bases: TGTGCCAGCAGCTTGGCCGGCGGGAGGGCCAACGAGCAGTACTTC. Translation: CASSLAGGRANEQYF.

This rearrangement joins TRBV10-3 to TRBJ2-1, with TRBD2 identical over 14 bases. Germline V gene lookup returns CDR1 ENHRY and CDR2 SYGVKD. Losses at the gene ends were 10 bases for V and 1 base for J; bases not matched to a gene: 9. The CDR3 has 17 amino acids. In nucleotides, the CDR3 is TGTGCCACCGGGACTAGCGGGAGCGGGGAGTCCTACAATGAGCAGTTCTTC. Protein: CATGTSGSGESYNEQFF.

V is TRBV14 and J is TRBJ2-1; TRBD1 might be the D (5 bases). This CDR3 contains 15 residues. From germline, CDR1 is SGHDN and CDR2 FVKESK. The ends were cut back, 4 bases at V and 1 base at J, with 11 bases in the middle. CDR3 bases: TGTGCCAGCAGCCCCCAGGGTCTATCCTACAATGAGCAGTTCTTC. As protein: CASSPQGLSYNEQFF.

This chain joins TRBV5-5 and TRBJ2-2, with no clear D. Germline V CDR1 and CDR2: SGHKS, YYEKEE (reference sequence). This CDR3 comprises 13 residues. V was pared by 6 bases and J by 1 base, with 7 bases between. Here the CDR3 DNA reads TGTGCCAGCATGACGTTGAACACCGGGGAGCTGTTTTTT. This encodes CASMTLNTGELFF.

The chain couples TRBV5-6 to TRBJ2-7; 7 nucleotides match TRBD1. This CDR3 contains 16 residues. The germline V gene encodes CDR1 SGHDT and CDR2 YYEEEE. V trimming: 5 bases; J trimming: 0 bases; junction bases outside the gene matches: 11. The CDR3 DNA reads TGTGCCAGCAGTTTCCGGACAGGAGCCAGCTCCTACGAGCAGTACTTC. Translating it yields CASSFRTGASSYEQYF. Together with reference TRBV5-6 and TRBJ2-7, the CDR3 gives the full variable domain: DAGVTQSPTHLIKTRGQQVTLRCSPKSGHDTVSWYQQALGQGPQFIFQYYEEEERQRGNFPDRFSGHQFPNYSSELNVNALLLGDSALYLCASSFRTGASSYEQYFGPGTRLTVT.

The chain links TRBV19 to TRBJ2-3; 8 bases line up with TRBD2. CDR1 is LNHDA, CDR2 SQIVND, per germline (reference sequence). V lost 6 bases and J lost 6; bases outside the gene matches: 11. The CDR3 runs to 15 residues. As DNA, the CDR3 is TGTGCCAGTAGCAAAGGGGGACTAGGGCCTGATACGCAGTATTTT. Translation gives CASSKGGLGPDTQYF.

CDR3 residues: CASRQPGQGNSPLHF. Here the CDR3 DNA reads TGTGCCAGCAGACAGCCGGGACAGGGGAATTCACCCCTCCACTTT. The rearrangement uses TRBV7-8 and TRBJ1-6; TRBD1 matches 10 bases. V trimming: 6 bases; J trimming: 7 bases; junction bases outside the gene matches: 6. CDR1 is SGHVS and CDR2 is FQNEAQ in the germline V gene. CDR3 length: 15 amino acids.

The chain combines TRBV6-5 with TRBJ2-7; 7 bases line up with TRBD2. The CDR3 is made up of 13 amino acids. After removal of 6 bases from V and 4 bases from J, the junction contained 6 bases not matched to a gene. In germline, CDR1 is MNHEY, CDR2 SVGAGI. The CDR3 nucleotides are TGTGCCAGCAGGCGCACGGGAGGTTACGAGCAGTACTTC. It translates to CASRRTGGYEQYF.

The J gene is TRBJ2-3, the V gene TRBV20-1; D is unresolved. CDR1 and CDR2 (germline): DFQATT, SNEGSKA (reference sequence). V shed 6 bases and J shed 2 bases, with 6 bases lying between them. The CDR3 totals 11 residues. DNA of the CDR3: TGCAGTGCCCCCCTCACAGATACGCAGTATTTT. This codes for CSAPLTDTQYF.